The next 21 T cell receptor beta chains were all read from a single sample in a study of beta chain features in type 1 diabetes. These receptors lack a known antigen. Expressed TCRB transcripts were sequenced, since all the RNA that had been isolated was reverse transcribed. Sequencing was performed with immunoSEQ multiplex PCR; in TCRdb, only in-frame clones are kept and a portion is missing. In the table there are under 300,000 clones, 24% of which are singletons. Overall study results and limits: In all four CD4+ subsets, TCRB CDR3 length was significantly, moderately reduced in type 1 diabetes.

The sample consisted of naive CD4+ T cells from blood. The receptor set was obtained from a young woman with type 1 diabetes.

This chain connects TRBV7-9 to TRBJ2-7; 8 bases are shared with TRBD2. CDR1 and CDR2 from the germline V gene are SEHNR and FQNEAQ (reference sequence). The CDR3 runs to 15 residues. With 5 bases clipped from V and 5 bases from J, the junction kept 11 bases outside the gene matches. The CDR3: CASSGKGREDHEQYF. As DNA, the CDR3 is TGTGCCAGCAGCGGCAAGGGGCGGGAGGACCACGAGCAGTACTTC.

This clone was seen only a few times. J is TRBJ1-2 and V is TRBV5-6, with TRBD1 identical over 8 bases. The CDR3 extends over 13 amino acids. Losses at the gene ends were 4 bases for V and 4 bases for J; bases not matched to a gene: 3. Per the germline V gene, CDR1 is SGHDT and CDR2 is YYEEEE. CDR3 sequence: CASSPGTGYGYTF. The CDR3 DNA is TGTGCCAGCAGCCCCGGGACAGGCTATGGCTACACCTTC.

This clone was counted between two and nine times. V gene TRBV4-2 combines with J gene TRBJ2-1; D perhaps matches TRBD1 (6 bases). Deletions cut 0 bases from V and 8 bases from J, with 14 bases between. In germline, CDR1 is LGHNA, CDR2 YNFKEQ. This CDR3 is 15 amino acids long. The DNA of the CDR3 is TGTGCCAGCAGCCAAGACAGGGGAAGTTATTATGAGCAGTTCTTC. Translation gives CASSQDRGSYYEQFF.

This chain links TRBV5-1 with TRBJ2-3, with 10 bases matching TRBD2. Germline assignment: CDR1 SGHRS and CDR2 YFSETQ. After removal of 7 bases from V and 4 bases from J, the junction contained 6 bases not matched to a gene. The CDR3 contains 14 residues. This CDR3 reads CASGAGGPADTQYF. CDR3 in DNA: TGCGCCAGCGGAGCGGGAGGGCCGGCAGATACGCAGTATTTT.

This clone appeared a few times. The chain recombines TRBV7-9 with TRBJ1-1; D ambiguous. The V end was cut by 5 bases, the J end by 7 bases, with 8 bases between. Germline CDR1 SEHNR, CDR2 FQNEAQ (reference sequence). This CDR3 has 11 residues. This chain's CDR3 is CASSPLSEAFF. In DNA form, the CDR3 reads TGTGCCAGCAGCCCCCTAAGTGAAGCTTTCTTT.

The J gene is TRBJ2-3, the V gene TRBV9; D is perhaps TRBD2 (5 bases). This CDR3 contains 14 residues. The V end was cut by 0 bases, the J end by 4 bases, with 9 bases between. CDR1 and CDR2 (germline): SGDLS, YYNGEE. For the CDR3, the DNA is TGTGCCAGCAGCGTAGATGGAGGACCAGATACGCAGTATTTT. It specifies CASSVDGGPDTQYF.

To note about this clone: The identical CDR3 is also encoded by other nucleotide sequences in the sample. J is TRBJ2-1 and V is TRBV5-1; 10 bases are a match to TRBD2. The CDR3 runs to 15 residues. The junction had 4 bases not matched to a gene; V was cut back by 1 base and J by 6 bases. Germline V CDR1 and CDR2: SGHRS, YFSETQ. The CDR3: CASSLLAGEGNEQFF. CDR3 sequence (DNA): TGCGCCAGCAGCTTGCTAGCGGGAGAAGGCAATGAGCAGTTCTTC.

The J gene is TRBJ2-5, the V gene TRBV9, with a possible D match to TRBD2 (5 bases). Germline CDR1 SGDLS, CDR2 YYNGEE. There are 13 residues in the CDR3. The V and J ends lost 7 bases and 2 bases respectively, with 12 bases between them. The CDR3 spells CASSSSGQETQYF. CDR3 nucleotides: TGTGCCAGCTCGTCAAGCGGACAAGAGACCCAGTACTTC.

This clone was recorded a few times. The CDR3 reads CASSHRGLAGEDEQYF. CDR3 nucleotides: TGTGCCAGCAGCCATCGAGGACTAGCGGGAGAGGACGAGCAGTACTTC. This chain links TRBV4-2 with TRBJ2-7; 13 positions match TRBD2. Germline V gives CDR1 LGHNA, CDR2 YNFKEQ. CDR3 length: 16 amino acids. After removal of 3 bases from V and 5 bases from J, the junction contained 7 bases not matched to a gene.

The chain links TRBV9 to TRBJ2-7; perhaps TRBD2 as D (6 bases). The germline V gene encodes CDR1 SGDLS and CDR2 YYNGEE. V lost 4 bases, J lost 7 bases, and 15 bases lay in between. The CDR3 consists of 13 residues. The CDR3: CASSPWDSPEQYF. In DNA, the CDR3 is TGTGCCAGCAGCCCTTGGGACTCCCCAGAGCAGTACTTC. The variable domain in full, completed from reference TRBV9 and TRBJ2-7, reads DSGVTQTPKHLITATGQRVTLRCSPRSGDLSVYWYQQSLDQGLQFLIQYYNGEERAKGNILERFSAQQFPDLHSELNLSSLELGDSALYFCASSPWDSPEQYFGPGTRLTVT.

The chain is built from TRBV6-6 and TRBJ2-5, with 10 bases matching TRBD1. The V and J ends lost 8 bases and 4 bases, in that order; junction bases with no gene match: 10. This CDR3 has 15 residues. Germline V gives CDR1 MNHNY, CDR2 SVGAGI (reference sequence). DNA of the CDR3: TGTGCCAGCGGAAACCGGGACAGGGGTCGAGAGACCCAGTACTTC. The encoded protein is CASGNRDRGRETQYF.

The chain uses TRBV5-1 and TRBJ2-5; 7 bases match TRBD2. Looked up from germline, CDR1 is SGHRS and CDR2 is YFSETQ. The CDR3 spans 14 residues. The trim removed 1 base at V and 4 bases at J, leaving 4 bases unmatched. CDR3 DNA sequence: TGCGCCAGCAGCTTGTTCGGGGAGGGAGAGACCCAGTACTTC. It codes for CASSLFGEGETQYF.

This clone was detected only a few times. The chain uses TRBV6-5 and TRBJ2-7; TRBD1 matches at 7 bases. CDR1 and CDR2 from the germline V gene are MNHEY and SVGAGI. CDR3 size: 13 residues. V shed 5 bases, J shed 2 bases, and the junction held 3 bases outside the gene matches. DNA for the CDR3: TGTGCCAGCAGTGTGGACAGGCCCTACGAGCAGTACTTC. Translated: CASSVDRPYEQYF.

V and J are TRBV11-3 and TRBJ2-1; 7 bases line up with TRBD2. The germline V gene has CDR1 SGHNT and CDR2 YENEEA. This CDR3 has 12 residues. With 5 bases clipped from V and 8 bases from J, the junction kept 3 bases outside the gene matches. The CDR3 is CASSLAEDEQFF. The CDR3 DNA is TGTGCCAGCAGCCTAGCGGAGGATGAGCAGTTCTTC.

Only a few counts were recorded for this clone. The genes are TRBV2 and TRBJ2-5; D gene uncertain. V was trimmed by 3 bases and J by 3 bases, leaving 11 bases between them. In germline, CDR1 is SNHLY, CDR2 FYNNEI. This CDR3 region has 14 residues. The chain's CDR3 is CASSDPRREETQYF. The DNA of the CDR3 is TGTGCCAGCAGTGATCCAAGGAGAGAAGAGACCCAGTACTTC.

This clone was seen more than once but under ten times. The chain couples TRBV5-1 to TRBJ1-5; 7 bases map to TRBD1. The CDR3 runs 15 residues. From germline, CDR1 is SGHRS and CDR2 YFSETQ. V was pared by 4 bases and J by 1 base, with 5 bases of the junction left unmatched. CDR3 DNA sequence: TGCGCCAGCAGCAGACAGGGCCTCAGCAATCAGCCCCAGCATTTT. Translation gives CASSRQGLSNQPQHF.

The rearrangement uses TRBV29-1 and TRBJ2-1; the match to TRBD2 covers 7 bases. The CDR3 spans 12 residues. J gave up 9 bases and V 6 bases, and 8 bases lay outside the gene matches. Germline CDR1 reads SQVTM; CDR2 reads ANQGSEA. CDR3 residues: CSVRKLATEQFF. The CDR3 region has the DNA TGCAGCGTCCGAAAACTAGCGACTGAGCAGTTCTTC.

The rearrangement links TRBV5-1 to TRBJ2-2, with TRBD1 matching over 9 bases. Trimming cost V 1 base and J 5 bases; bases outside gene matches: 3. Looked up from germline, CDR1 is SGHRS and CDR2 is YFSETQ. The CDR3 has 15 amino acids. CDR3 coding DNA: TGCGCCAGCAGCTTGACAGGGGGCCGGACCGGGGAGCTGTTTTTT. Amino acids: CASSLTGGRTGELFF.

CDR3 region: CASSDPGTGALGEQFF. CDR3 nucleotides: TGTGCCAGCAGTGATCCCGGGACAGGGGCCCTAGGTGAGCAGTTCTTC. The chain has TRBV25-1 and TRBJ2-1; 10 bases are a match to TRBD1. Looked up from germline, CDR1 is MGHDK and CDR2 is SYGVNS. V was clipped by 3 bases and J by 9 bases; unmatched bases: 11. This CDR3 contains 16 residues.

The J gene is TRBJ1-1, the V gene TRBV29-1; D gene uncertain. Between the trimmed V and J ends, which lost 4 bases and 5 bases, there was a span of 14 bases. The CDR3 has 13 residues. Germline V gene sequence: CDR1 SQVTM, CDR2 ANQGSEA. In DNA form, the CDR3 reads TGCAGCGTTGGGGCAGGATGGTATACTGAAGCTTTCTTT. Translated, it gives CSVGAGWYTEAFF.

In this sample, this clone turned up a few times. The chain uses TRBV28 and TRBJ2-3; 9 nucleotides align to TRBD1. This CDR3 has 15 residues. Germline assignment: CDR1 MDHEN and CDR2 SYDVKM. With 5 bases clipped from V and 4 bases from J, the junction kept 7 bases outside the gene matches. CDR3 loop: CASSPPGQGPDTQYF. As DNA, the CDR3 is TGTGCCAGCAGTCCCCCGGGACAGGGCCCAGATACGCAGTATTTT.